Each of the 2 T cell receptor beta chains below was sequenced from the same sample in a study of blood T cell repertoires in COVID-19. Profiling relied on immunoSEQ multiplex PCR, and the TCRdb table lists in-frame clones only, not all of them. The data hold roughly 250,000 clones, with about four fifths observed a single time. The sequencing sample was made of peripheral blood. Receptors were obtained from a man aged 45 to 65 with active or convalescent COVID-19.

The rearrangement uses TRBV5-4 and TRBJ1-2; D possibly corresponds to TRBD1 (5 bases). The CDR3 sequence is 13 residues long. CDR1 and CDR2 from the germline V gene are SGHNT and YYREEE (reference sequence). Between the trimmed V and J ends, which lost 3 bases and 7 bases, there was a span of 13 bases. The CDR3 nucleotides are TGTGCCAGCAGCTCCCTGGGGGGGGGTGGCTACACCTTC. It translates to CASSSLGGGGYTF.

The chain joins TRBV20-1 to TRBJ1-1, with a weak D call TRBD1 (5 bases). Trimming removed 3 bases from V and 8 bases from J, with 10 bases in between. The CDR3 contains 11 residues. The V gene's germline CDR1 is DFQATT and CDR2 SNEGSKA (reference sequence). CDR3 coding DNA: TGCAGTGCTAGGTCAGGGATCGAAGCTTTCTTT. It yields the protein CSARSGIEAFF.